What follows are 19 T cell receptor beta chains derived from one specimen sequenced in a study of blood T cell repertoires in COVID-19. TCRdb keeps only in-frame clones here, not all; method: immunoSEQ multiplex PCR. The sample consists of approximately 67,000 clones, approximately 87% of them appearing once. Input material: peripheral blood. The receptors stem from a man over 45 with active COVID-19.

The chain's CDR3 is CASSQEVLGQGVRGANVLTF. The CDR3 DNA reads TGCGCCAGCAGCCAAGAGGTTCTCGGGCAGGGGGTACGAGGGGCCAACGTCCTGACTTTC. This chain connects TRBV4-3 to TRBJ2-6; 7 bases match TRBD1. Germline values: CDR1 LGHNA, CDR2 YSLEER. CDR3 length: 20 amino acids. V shed 0 bases, J shed 4 bases, and the junction held 15 bases outside the gene matches.

In DNA, the CDR3 is TGTGCCAGCAGCCCCGGGACAGCGACCGCCGAGCAGTACTTC. Its protein is CASSPGTATAEQYF. The rearrangement uses TRBV11-2 and TRBJ2-7, with 7 positions matching TRBD1. This CDR3 is built from 14 residues. CDR1 is SGHAT and CDR2 is FQNNGV in the germline V gene. J gave up 6 bases and V 5 bases, and 10 bases lay outside the gene matches.

This sequence joins TRBV5-6 and TRBJ2-3, with a tentative D call TRBD1 (6 bases). This CDR3 contains 13 residues. V lost 4 bases and J lost 7, with 13 bases in between. CDR1 and CDR2 (germline): SGHDT, YYEEEE. Here the CDR3 reads CASSVPQGNTQYF. CDR3 nucleotide sequence: TGTGCCAGCAGCGTACCACAGGGAAATACGCAGTATTTT.

The chain employs TRBV6-5 and TRBJ2-1; 8 positions match TRBD2. The CDR3 is 13 residues long. Germline CDR1 is MNHEY and CDR2 is SVGAGI. Trimming took 2 bases from V and 9 from J; bases not matched to a gene: 3. The CDR3 reads CASSYAGGGEQFF. The DNA for the CDR3 is TGTGCCAGCAGTTACGCGGGAGGCGGTGAGCAGTTCTTC.

This clone showed up just a few times. The rearrangement links TRBV6-2 or TRBV6-3 to TRBJ2-1; the match to TRBD2 covers 9 bases. The CDR3 runs to 16 residues. Germline lookup yields CDR1 MNHEY and CDR2 SVGEGT. V lost 2 bases, J lost 7 bases, and 9 bases stayed unmatched. CDR3 region: CASSYGGGRGRNEQFF. The CDR3 nucleotides are TGTGCCAGCAGTTACGGTGGCGGGAGGGGGAGAAATGAGCAGTTCTTC.

V and J are TRBV28 and TRBJ2-7, with 7 bases fitting TRBD2. The CDR3 is 16 residues long. Germline V gives CDR1 MDHEN, CDR2 SYDVKM. Trimming at V came to 4 bases and at J to 2 bases, leaving 11 bases not matched to a gene. CDR3 in amino acids: CASSSPRRRGTYEQYF. The CDR3 nucleotides are TGTGCCAGCAGTTCCCCCCGTCGGCGGGGGACCTACGAGCAGTACTTC.

V gene TRBV14 combines with J gene TRBJ2-7; tentatively, D is TRBD2 (6 bases). In germline, CDR1 is SGHDN, CDR2 FVKESK. V was shortened by 1 base and J by 5 bases, with 24 bases between the two germline ends. The CDR3 has 18 amino acids. Written as DNA, the CDR3 is TGTGCCAGCAGCCAAGGGGGGGTTCGATGGAGGGGTACGGACGAGCAGTACTTC. Protein sequence: CASSQGGVRWRGTDEQYF.

The CDR3 DNA follows: TGTGCCAGCAGCTTACGACTAGCGGGAGGTGAGCAGTTCTTC. Protein product: CASSLRLAGGEQFF. This rearrangement joins TRBV9 to TRBJ2-1; TRBD2 agrees at 13 bases. Germline V gene data show CDR1 as SGDLS and CDR2 as YYNGEE. Trimming removed 4 bases from V and 9 bases from J; junction bases left unmatched: 4. This CDR3 region has 14 residues.

This clone was picked up a small number of times. The chain couples TRBV27 to TRBJ2-7, with TRBD2 matching over 10 bases. CDR3 length: 15 residues. Germline V CDR1 and CDR2: MNHEY, SMNVEV (reference sequence). J was trimmed by 3 bases and V by 5 bases; bases with no gene match: 7. The CDR3 sequence: CASSIGLAEFYEQYF. In DNA form, the CDR3 reads TGTGCCAGCAGTATAGGACTAGCGGAATTCTACGAGCAGTACTTC.

The CDR3 reads CASSNDGRGNTEAFF. As DNA, the CDR3 is TGTGCCAGCAGCAACGACGGGCGGGGGAACACTGAAGCTTTCTTT. The chain has TRBV6-5 and TRBJ1-1; D gene ambiguous. The V end lost 6 bases, the J end lost 1 base, and 15 bases lay between the germline ends. CDR1 is MNHEY and CDR2 is SVGAGI in the germline V gene. The CDR3 runs 15 residues.

A single count supports this clone. The chain recombines TRBV6-1 with TRBJ2-5; D is uncertain. CDR3 size: 12 residues. The germline CDR1 and CDR2 sequences are MNHNS and SASEGT. The V end was cut by 2 bases, the J end by 5 bases, with 6 bases between. CDR3 DNA: TGTGCCAGCAGTGAAACCCGGGAGACCCAGTACTTC. Residues: CASSETRETQYF.

The V gene is TRBV11-2, the J gene TRBJ2-1; 8 nucleotides line up with TRBD2. The CDR3 has 18 amino acids. Germline loops: CDR1 SGHAT, CDR2 FQNNGV. Germline trimming cut 1 base from V and 5 bases from J; bases unmatched to any gene: 13. This CDR3 reads CASSLVWGYGLAHNEQFF. CDR3 coding DNA: TGTGCCAGCAGCTTAGTTTGGGGGTACGGACTAGCTCACAATGAGCAGTTCTTC.

This clone was found once. Here the CDR3 DNA reads TGTGCCAGCAGTTTTAATAATTCACCCCTCCACTTT. Protein sequence: CASSFNNSPLHF. The genes are TRBV27 and TRBJ1-6; D gene unclear. The V and J ends lost 3 bases and 5 bases respectively, with 2 bases between them. This CDR3 contains 12 residues. The germline gives CDR1 MNHEY, CDR2 SMNVEV (reference sequence).

The V call is TRBV7-9, the J call TRBJ2-2; maybe TRBD2 (6 bases). The CDR3 is 15 residues long. V lost 2 bases to trimming and J lost 6 bases, with 13 bases between them. Germline assignment: CDR1 SEHNR and CDR2 FQNEAQ (reference sequence). CDR3 coding DNA: TGTGCCAGCAGCTTAAGTCTCAGGGAGGCCGGGGAGCTGTTTTTT. This translates into CASSLSLREAGELFF.

This chain joins TRBV13 and TRBJ2-7, with D possibly TRBD1 on 5 matching bases. Trimming took off 0 bases at V and 2 bases at J, with 14 bases between the two ends. The CDR3 is made up of 16 amino acids. Germline lookup yields CDR1 PRHDT and CDR2 FYEKMQ (reference sequence). The CDR3 region has the DNA TGTGCCAGCAGCTTAGGAGGGTTTGGGGCCCCCTACGAGCAGTACTTC. Its protein product is CASSLGGFGAPYEQYF.

The chain recombines TRBV2 with TRBJ1-3, with TRBD1 as a possible D gene (5 bases). CDR1 is SNHLY and CDR2 is FYNNEI in the germline V gene. CDR3 length equals 13 residues. V was shortened by 7 bases and J by 7 bases, with 14 bases between the two germline ends. The CDR3 region is CASTGVIRNTIYF. The CDR3 DNA is TGTGCCAGCACGGGGGTGATAAGGAACACCATATATTTT.

Here the CDR3 DNA reads TGTGCCAGCAGGGGACAGGGTAATTCACCCCTCCACTTT. Translating gives CASRGQGNSPLHF. The chain carries TRBV6-6 and TRBJ1-6, with 9 bases matching TRBD1. The junction had 0 bases not matched to a gene; V was cut back by 6 bases and J by 6 bases. The length of the CDR3 is 13 residues. The germline gives CDR1 MNHNY, CDR2 SVGAGI (reference sequence).

This clone has a single count. This chain uses TRBV15 with TRBJ2-7, with 8 bases fitting TRBD1. The CDR3 loop spans 12 amino acids. Per germline, CDR1 LNHNV and CDR2 YYDKDF (reference sequence). V shed 9 bases, J shed 6 bases, and the junction held 7 bases outside the gene matches. The CDR3 region is CATGQALSEQYF. The CDR3 DNA is TGTGCCACGGGACAGGCCCTGTCCGAGCAGTACTTC.

The J gene is TRBJ2-1, the V gene TRBV30; 10 bases are a match to TRBD1. In germline, CDR1 is GTSNPN, CDR2 SVGIG (reference sequence). The CDR3 runs 13 residues. The J segment lost 7 bases and the V segment lost 4 bases, leaving 4 bases of the junction unmatched. CDR3 protein: CAWNDRGRNEQFF. The CDR3 DNA follows: TGTGCCTGGAATGACAGGGGGCGTAATGAGCAGTTCTTC.